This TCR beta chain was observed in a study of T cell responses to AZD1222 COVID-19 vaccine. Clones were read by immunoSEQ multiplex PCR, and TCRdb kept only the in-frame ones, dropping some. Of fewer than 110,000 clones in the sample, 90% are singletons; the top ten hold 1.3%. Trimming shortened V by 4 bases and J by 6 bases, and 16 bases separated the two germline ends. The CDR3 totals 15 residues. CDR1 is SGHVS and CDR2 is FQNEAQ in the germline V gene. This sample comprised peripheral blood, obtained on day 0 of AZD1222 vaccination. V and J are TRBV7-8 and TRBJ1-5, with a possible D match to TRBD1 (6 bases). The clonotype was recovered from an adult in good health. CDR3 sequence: CASSWHRAVGQPQHF. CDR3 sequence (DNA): TGTGCCAGCAGCTGGCACAGGGCGGTGGGTCAGCCCCAGCATTTT.